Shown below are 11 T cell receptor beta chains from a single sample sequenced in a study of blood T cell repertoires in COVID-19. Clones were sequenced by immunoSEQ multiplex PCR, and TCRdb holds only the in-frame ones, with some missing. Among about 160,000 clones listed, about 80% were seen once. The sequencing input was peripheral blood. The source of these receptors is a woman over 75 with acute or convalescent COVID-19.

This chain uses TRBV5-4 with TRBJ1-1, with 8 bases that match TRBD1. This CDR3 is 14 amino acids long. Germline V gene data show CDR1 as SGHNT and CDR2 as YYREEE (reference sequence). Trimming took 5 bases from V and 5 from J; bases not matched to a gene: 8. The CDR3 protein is CASRQPGQETEAFF. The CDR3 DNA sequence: TGTGCCAGCAGGCAGCCGGGACAGGAGACTGAAGCTTTCTTT.

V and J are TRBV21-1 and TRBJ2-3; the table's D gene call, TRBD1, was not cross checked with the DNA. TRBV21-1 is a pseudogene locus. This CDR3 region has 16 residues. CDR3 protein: CASSQGGPTSTDTQYF. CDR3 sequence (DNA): TGTGCCAGCAGCCAGGGGGGCCCGACTAGCACAGATACGCAGTATTTT.

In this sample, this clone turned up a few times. The CDR3 bases are TGTGCCAGCAGCTTAGTAGCTCCCAGCGGGACGGGCACCGGGGAGCTGTTTTTT. The encoded protein is CASSLVAPSGTGTGELFF. V and J are TRBV11-2 and TRBJ2-2; 7 nucleotides match TRBD2. Losses at the gene ends were 1 base for V and 4 bases for J; bases not matched to a gene: 12. From germline, CDR1 is SGHAT and CDR2 FQNNGV. This CDR3 is 18 amino acids long. The whole variable domain, remainder taken from reference TRBV11-2 and TRBJ2-2, is EAGVAQSPRYKIIEKRQSVAFWCNPISGHATLYWYQQILGQGPKLLIQFQNNGVVDDSQLPKDRFSAERLKGVDSTLKIQPAKLEDSAVYLCASSLVAPSGTGTGELFFGEGSRLTVL.

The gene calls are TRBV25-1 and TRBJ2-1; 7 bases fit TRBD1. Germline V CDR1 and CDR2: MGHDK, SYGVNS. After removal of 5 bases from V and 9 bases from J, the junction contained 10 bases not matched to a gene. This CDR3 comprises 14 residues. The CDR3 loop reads CASSQGDAEGEQFF. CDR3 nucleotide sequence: TGTGCCAGCAGTCAGGGGGACGCTGAGGGTGAGCAGTTCTTC.

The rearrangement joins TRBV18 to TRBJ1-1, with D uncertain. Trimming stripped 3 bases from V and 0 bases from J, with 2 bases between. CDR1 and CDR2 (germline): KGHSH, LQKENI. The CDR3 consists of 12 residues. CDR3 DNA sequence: TGTGCCAGCTCACCCTTGAACACTGAAGCTTTCTTT. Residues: CASSPLNTEAFF.

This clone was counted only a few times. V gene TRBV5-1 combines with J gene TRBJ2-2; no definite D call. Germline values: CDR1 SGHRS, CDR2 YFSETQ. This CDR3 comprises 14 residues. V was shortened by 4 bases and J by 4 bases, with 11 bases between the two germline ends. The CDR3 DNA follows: TGCGCCAGCAGCCCTCAAATTAGCACCGGGGAGCTGTTTTTT. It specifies CASSPQISTGELFF.

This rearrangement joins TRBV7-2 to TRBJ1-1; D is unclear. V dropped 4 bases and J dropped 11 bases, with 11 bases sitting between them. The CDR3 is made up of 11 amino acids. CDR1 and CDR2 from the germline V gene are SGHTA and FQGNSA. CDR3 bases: TGTGCCAGCAGCTCCCCCCTTCGGGCTTTCTTT. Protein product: CASSSPLRAFF.

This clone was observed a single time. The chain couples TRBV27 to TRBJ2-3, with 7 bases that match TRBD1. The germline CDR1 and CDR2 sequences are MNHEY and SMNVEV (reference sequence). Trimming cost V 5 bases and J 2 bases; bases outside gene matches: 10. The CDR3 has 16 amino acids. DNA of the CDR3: TGTGCCAGCAGTCGGCTGGGACAGCTCTTCACAGATACGCAGTATTTT. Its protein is CASSRLGQLFTDTQYF.

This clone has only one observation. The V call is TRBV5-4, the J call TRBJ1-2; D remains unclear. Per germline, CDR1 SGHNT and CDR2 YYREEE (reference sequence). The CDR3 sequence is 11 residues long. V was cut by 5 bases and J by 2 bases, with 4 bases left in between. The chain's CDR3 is CASSLNYGYTF. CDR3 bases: TGTGCCAGCAGTTTAAACTATGGCTACACCTTC.

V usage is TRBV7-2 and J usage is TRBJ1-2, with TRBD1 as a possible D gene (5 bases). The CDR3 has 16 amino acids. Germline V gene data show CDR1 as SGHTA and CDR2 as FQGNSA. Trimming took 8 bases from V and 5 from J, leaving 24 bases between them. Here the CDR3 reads CASLLRSETALYGYTF. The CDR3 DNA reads TGTGCCAGCCTCTTGAGGTCCGAGACAGCTCTTTATGGCTACACCTTC. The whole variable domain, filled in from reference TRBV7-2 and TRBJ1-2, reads GAGVSQSPSNKVTEKGKDVELRCDPISGHTALYWYRQSLGQGLEFLIYFQGNSAPDKSGLPSDRFSAERTGGSVSTLTIQRTQQEDSAVYLCASLLRSETALYGYTFGSGTRLTVV.

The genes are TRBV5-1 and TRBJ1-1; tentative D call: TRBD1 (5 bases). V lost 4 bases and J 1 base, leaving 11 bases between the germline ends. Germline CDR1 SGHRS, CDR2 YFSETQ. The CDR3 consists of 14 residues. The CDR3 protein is CASSVQAQNTEAFF. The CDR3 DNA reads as TGCGCCAGCAGCGTACAGGCCCAGAACACTGAAGCTTTCTTT.